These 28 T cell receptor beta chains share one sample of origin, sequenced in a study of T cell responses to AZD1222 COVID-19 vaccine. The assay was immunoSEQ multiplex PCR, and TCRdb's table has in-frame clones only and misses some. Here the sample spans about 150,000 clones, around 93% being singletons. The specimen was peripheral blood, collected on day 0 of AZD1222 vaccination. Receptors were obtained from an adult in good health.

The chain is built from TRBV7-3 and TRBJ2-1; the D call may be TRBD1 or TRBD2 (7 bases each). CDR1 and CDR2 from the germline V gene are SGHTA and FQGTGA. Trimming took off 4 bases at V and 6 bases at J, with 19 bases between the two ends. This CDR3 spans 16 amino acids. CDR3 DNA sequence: TGTGCCAGCAGCTCGACAGGGAAAAGGACTAGCAATGAGCAGTTCTTC. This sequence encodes CASSSTGKRTSNEQFF.

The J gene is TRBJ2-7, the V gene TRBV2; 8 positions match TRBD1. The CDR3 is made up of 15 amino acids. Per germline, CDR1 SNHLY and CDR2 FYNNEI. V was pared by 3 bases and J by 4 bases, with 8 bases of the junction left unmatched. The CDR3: CASSDRGPTRYEQYF. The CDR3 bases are TGTGCCAGCAGTGACAGGGGGCCGACGCGTTACGAGCAGTACTTC.

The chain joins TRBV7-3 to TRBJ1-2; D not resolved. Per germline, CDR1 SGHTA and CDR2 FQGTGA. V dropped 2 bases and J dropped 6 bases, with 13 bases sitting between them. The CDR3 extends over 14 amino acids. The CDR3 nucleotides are TGTGCCAGCAGCTTACGCGGGCCAAGGGATGGCTACACCTTC. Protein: CASSLRGPRDGYTF.

The CDR3 region has the DNA TGTGCCAGCAGTTTAGAGGGGGCAACCCACTACGAGCAGTACTTC. Residues: CASSLEGATHYEQYF. V is TRBV28 and J is TRBJ2-7, with TRBD1 identical over 7 bases. V shed 2 bases and J 3 bases; nucleotides not matched to a gene: 7. Germline V lookup: CDR1 MDHEN, CDR2 SYDVKM. The CDR3 consists of 15 residues. Together with reference TRBV28 and TRBJ2-7, the CDR3 gives the full variable domain: DVKVTQSSRYLVKRTGEKVFLECVQDMDHENMFWYRQDPGLGLRLIYFSYDVKMKEKGDIPEGYSVSREKKERFSLILESASTNQTSMYLCASSLEGATHYEQYFGPGTRLTVT.

The CDR3 DNA reads TGTGCCAGCAAGGGGCCGCATAACAATCAGCCCCAGCATTTT. Residues: CASKGPHNNQPQHF. The rearrangement links TRBV19 to TRBJ1-5, with D possibly TRBD1 on 5 matching bases. The CDR3 is 14 residues long. V lost 9 bases to trimming and J lost 3 bases, with 15 bases between them. Germline V gene sequence: CDR1 LNHDA, CDR2 SQIVND (reference sequence). The full variable domain, completed using reference TRBV19 and TRBJ1-5, is DGGITQSPKYLFRKEGQNVTLSCEQNLNHDAMYWYRQDPGQGLRLIYYSQIVNDFQKGDIAEGYSVSREKKESFPLTVTSAQKNPTAFYLCASKGPHNNQPQHFGDGTRLSIL.

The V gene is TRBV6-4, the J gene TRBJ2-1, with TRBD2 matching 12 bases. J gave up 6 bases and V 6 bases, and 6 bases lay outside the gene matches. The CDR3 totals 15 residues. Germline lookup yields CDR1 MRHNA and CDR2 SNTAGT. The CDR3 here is CASRALAGGFNEQFF. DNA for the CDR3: TGTGCCAGCAGAGCACTAGCGGGAGGCTTCAATGAGCAGTTCTTC.

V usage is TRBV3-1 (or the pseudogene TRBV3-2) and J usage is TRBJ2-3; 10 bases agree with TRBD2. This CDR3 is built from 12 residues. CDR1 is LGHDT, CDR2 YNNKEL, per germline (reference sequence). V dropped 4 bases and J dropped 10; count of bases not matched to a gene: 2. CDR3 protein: CASSRGLAAQYF. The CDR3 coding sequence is TGTGCCAGCAGCCGCGGACTAGCGGCGCAGTATTTT.

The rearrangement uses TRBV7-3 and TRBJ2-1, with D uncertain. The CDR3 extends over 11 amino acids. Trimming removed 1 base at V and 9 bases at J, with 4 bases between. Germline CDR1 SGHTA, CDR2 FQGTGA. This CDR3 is CASSLNGEQFF. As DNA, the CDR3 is TGTGCCAGCAGCTTAAACGGTGAGCAGTTCTTC.

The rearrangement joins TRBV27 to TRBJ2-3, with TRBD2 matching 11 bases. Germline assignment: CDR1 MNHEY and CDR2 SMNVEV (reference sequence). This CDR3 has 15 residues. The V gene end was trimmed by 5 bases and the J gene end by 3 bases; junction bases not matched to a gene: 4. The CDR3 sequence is CASSMTSGKTDTQYF. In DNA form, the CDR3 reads TGTGCCAGCAGTATGACTAGCGGGAAGACAGATACGCAGTATTTT.

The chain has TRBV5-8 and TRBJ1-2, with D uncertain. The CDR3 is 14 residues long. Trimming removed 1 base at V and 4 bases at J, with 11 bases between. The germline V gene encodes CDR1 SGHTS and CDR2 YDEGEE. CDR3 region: CASSLWERSYGYTF. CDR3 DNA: TGTGCCAGCAGCTTGTGGGAAAGAAGCTATGGCTACACCTTC.

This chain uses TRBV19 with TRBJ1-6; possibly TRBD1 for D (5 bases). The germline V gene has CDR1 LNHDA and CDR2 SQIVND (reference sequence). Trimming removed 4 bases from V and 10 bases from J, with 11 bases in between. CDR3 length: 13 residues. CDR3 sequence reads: CASSTQGESPLHF. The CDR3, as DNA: TGTGCCAGTAGTACCCAGGGCGAATCACCCCTCCACTTT.

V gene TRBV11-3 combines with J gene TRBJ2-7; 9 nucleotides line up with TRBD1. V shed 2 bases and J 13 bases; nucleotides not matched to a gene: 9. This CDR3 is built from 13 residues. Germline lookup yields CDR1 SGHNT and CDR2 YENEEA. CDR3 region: CASSLIRQGVEYF. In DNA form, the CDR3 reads TGTGCCAGCAGCTTAATCCGACAGGGGGTAGAATACTTC.

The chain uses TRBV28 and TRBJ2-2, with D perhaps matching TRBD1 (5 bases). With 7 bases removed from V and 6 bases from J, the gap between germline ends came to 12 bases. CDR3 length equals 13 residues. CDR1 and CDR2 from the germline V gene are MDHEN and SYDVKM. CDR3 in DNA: TGTGCCAGCACCCTGACAGCTCCCGGGGAGCTGTTTTTT. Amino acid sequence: CASTLTAPGELFF.

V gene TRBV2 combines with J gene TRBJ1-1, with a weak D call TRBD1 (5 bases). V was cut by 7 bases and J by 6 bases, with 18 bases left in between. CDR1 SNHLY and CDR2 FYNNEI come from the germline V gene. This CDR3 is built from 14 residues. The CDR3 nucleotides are TGTGCCAGCACCCCCGGGGCTCTGCGGGCTGAAGCTTTCTTT. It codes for CASTPGALRAEAFF.

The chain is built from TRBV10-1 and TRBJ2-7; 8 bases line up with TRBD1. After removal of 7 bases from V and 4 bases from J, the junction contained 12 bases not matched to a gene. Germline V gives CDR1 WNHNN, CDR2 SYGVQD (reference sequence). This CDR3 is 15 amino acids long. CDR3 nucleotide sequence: TGCGCCAGCAAAACCCAGCGGACAGGGAGGTACGAGCAGTACTTC. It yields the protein CASKTQRTGRYEQYF.

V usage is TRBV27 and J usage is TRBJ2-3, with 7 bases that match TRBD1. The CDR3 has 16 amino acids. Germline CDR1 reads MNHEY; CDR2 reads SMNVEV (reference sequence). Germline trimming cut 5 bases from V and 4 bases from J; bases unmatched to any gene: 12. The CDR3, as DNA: TGTGCCAGCAGTCCCCGATCAGGGGGTAGGGCAGATACGCAGTATTTT. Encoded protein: CASSPRSGGRADTQYF.

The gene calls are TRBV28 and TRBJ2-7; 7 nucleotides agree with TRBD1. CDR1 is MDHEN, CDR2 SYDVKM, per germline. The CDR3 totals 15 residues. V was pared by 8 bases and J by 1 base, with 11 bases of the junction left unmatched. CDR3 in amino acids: CASFPPGGASYEQYF. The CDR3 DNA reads TGTGCCAGCTTCCCTCCAGGGGGAGCTTCCTACGAGCAGTACTTC.

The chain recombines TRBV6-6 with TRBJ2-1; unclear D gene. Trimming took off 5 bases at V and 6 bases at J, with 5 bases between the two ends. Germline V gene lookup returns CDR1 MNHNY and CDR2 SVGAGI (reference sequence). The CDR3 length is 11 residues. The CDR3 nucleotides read TGTGCCAGCAGTCCGTTCAATGAGCAGTTCTTC. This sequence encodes CASSPFNEQFF.

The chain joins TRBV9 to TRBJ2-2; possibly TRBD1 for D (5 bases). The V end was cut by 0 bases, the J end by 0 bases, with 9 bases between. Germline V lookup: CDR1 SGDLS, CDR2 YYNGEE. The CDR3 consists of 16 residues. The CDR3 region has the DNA TGTGCCAGCAGCGTAGATTGGGGCGCGAACACCGGGGAGCTGTTTTTT. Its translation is CASSVDWGANTGELFF.

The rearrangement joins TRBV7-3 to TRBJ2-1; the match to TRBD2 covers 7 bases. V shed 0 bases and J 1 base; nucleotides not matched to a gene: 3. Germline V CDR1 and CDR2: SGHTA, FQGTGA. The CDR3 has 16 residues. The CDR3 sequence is CASSLTGGSSYNEQFF. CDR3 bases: TGTGCCAGCAGCTTAACCGGCGGGAGTTCCTACAATGAGCAGTTCTTC.

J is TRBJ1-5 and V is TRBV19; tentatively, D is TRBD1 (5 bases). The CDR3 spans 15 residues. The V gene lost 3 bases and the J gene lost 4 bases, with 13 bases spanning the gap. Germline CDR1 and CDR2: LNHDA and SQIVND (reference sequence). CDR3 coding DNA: TGTGCCAGTAGTATCCGGACAATTAATAATCAGCCCCAGCATTTT. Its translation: CASSIRTINNQPQHF. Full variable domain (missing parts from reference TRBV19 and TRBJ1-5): DGGITQSPKYLFRKEGQNVTLSCEQNLNHDAMYWYRQDPGQGLRLIYYSQIVNDFQKGDIAEGYSVSREKKESFPLTVTSAQKNPTAFYLCASSIRTINNQPQHFGDGTRLSIL.

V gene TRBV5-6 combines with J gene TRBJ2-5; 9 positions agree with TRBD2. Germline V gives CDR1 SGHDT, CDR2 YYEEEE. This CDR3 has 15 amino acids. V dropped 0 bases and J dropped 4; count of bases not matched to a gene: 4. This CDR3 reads CASSLGSGSRETQYF. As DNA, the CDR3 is TGTGCCAGCAGCTTGGGTAGCGGGAGCCGAGAGACCCAGTACTTC.

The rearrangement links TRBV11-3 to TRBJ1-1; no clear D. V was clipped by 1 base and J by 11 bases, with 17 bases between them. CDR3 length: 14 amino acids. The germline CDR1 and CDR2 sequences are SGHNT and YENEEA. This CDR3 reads CASSLGGRGEVAFF. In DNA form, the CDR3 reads TGTGCCAGCAGCTTAGGGGGTCGGGGAGAAGTTGCTTTCTTT.

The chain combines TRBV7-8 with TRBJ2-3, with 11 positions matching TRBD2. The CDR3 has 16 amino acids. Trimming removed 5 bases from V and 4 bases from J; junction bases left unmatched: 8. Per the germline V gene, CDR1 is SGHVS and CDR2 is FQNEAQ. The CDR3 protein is CASSLSGRGAADTQYF. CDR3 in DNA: TGTGCCAGCAGCCTTAGCGGGAGGGGCGCCGCAGATACGCAGTATTTT.

This chain's CDR3 is CASSFLGDTQYF. CDR3 in DNA: TGTGCCAGCAGTTTTCTAGGAGATACGCAGTATTTT. The V call is TRBV12-3 or TRBV12-4, the J call TRBJ2-3; no clear D. The CDR3 runs 12 residues. V was clipped by 3 bases and J by 5 bases, with 6 bases between them.

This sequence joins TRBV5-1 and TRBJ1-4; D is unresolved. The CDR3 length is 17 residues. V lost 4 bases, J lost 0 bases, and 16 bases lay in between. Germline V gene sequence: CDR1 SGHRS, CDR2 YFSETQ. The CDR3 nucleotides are TGCGCCAGCAGCCCAATGGGGTTTACGGCAACTAATGAAAAACTGTTTTTT. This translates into CASSPMGFTATNEKLFF. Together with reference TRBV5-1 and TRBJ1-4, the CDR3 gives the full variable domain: KAGVTQTPRYLIKTRGQQVTLSCSPISGHRSVSWYQQTPGQGLQFLFEYFSETQRNKGNFPGRFSGRQFSNSRSEMNVSTLELGDSALYLCASSPMGFTATNEKLFFGSGTQLSVL.

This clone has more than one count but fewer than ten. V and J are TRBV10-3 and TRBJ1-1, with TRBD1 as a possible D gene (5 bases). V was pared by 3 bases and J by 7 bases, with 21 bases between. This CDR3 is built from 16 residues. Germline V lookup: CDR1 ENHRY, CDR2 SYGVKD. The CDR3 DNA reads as TGTGCCATCAGTGACGCTAGACCGTCGGAGGGGAATGAAGCTTTCTTT. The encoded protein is CAISDARPSEGNEAFF.

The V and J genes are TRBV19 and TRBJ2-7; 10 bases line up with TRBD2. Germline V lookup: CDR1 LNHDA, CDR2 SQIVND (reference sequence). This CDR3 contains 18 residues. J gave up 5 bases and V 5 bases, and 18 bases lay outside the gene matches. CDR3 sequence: CASSPRTSGPTKHDEQYF. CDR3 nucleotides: TGTGCCAGTAGTCCGCGGACTAGCGGACCCACAAAACACGACGAGCAGTACTTC.